A single sample gave rise to the 28 T cell receptor beta chains below, sequenced in a study of early T cells in non-severe SARS-CoV-2 infection. TCRdb reprocessed the 5' RACE reads with MiXCR, giving one entry per CDR3 protein. The profile shows 63,000 or so distinct CDR3 sequences, roughly an eighth of them singletons. This material consisted of whole blood, taken at baseline. The origin of the receptors is an adult who was a healthcare worker with PCR-confirmed SARS-CoV-2 infection or an uninfected control (not recorded which).

This chain joins TRBV7-6 and TRBJ2-3; 9 bases agree with TRBD2. CDR1 and CDR2 (germline): SGHVS, FNYEAQ. V was pared by 1 base and J by 2 bases, with 13 bases of the junction left unmatched. This CDR3 has 19 amino acids. The CDR3 DNA sequence: TGTGCCAGCAGCTTAGAACTAGCGGGCGACGATGGTATCACAGATACGCAGTATTTT. This codes for CASSLELAGDDGITDTQYF.

This rearrangement joins TRBV7-6 to TRBJ2-5; weak D call: TRBD1 (6 bases). Germline V gene data show CDR1 as SGHVS and CDR2 as FNYEAQ. This CDR3 spans 17 amino acids. Trimming shortened V by 6 bases and J by 5 bases, and 25 bases separated the two germline ends. The CDR3 nucleotides are TGTGCCAGCAGTTCAAGGGGCAGGGGCGAATGGTACGAGACCCAGTACTTC. Protein product: CASSSRGRGEWYETQYF. The variable domain in full, completed from reference TRBV7-6 and TRBJ2-5, reads GAGVSQSPRYKVTKRGQDVALRCDPISGHVSLYWYRQALGQGPEFLTYFNYEAQQDKSGLPNDRFSAERPEGSISTLTIQRTEQRDSAMYRCASSSRGRGEWYETQYFGPGTRLLVL.

This clonotype came up a few times. In nucleotides, the CDR3 is TGTGCCAGCAGCTTAGCTGCGGATGGAAACACCATATATTTT. It encodes CASSLAADGNTIYF. The rearrangement joins TRBV7-2 to TRBJ1-3; D is ambiguous. The ends were cut back, 0 bases at V and 3 bases at J, with 6 bases in the middle. CDR1 is SGHTA and CDR2 is FQGNSA in the germline V gene. The CDR3 consists of 14 residues.

Many counts were recorded for this clonotype. V is TRBV29-1 and J is TRBJ2-3; TRBD2 might be the D (5 bases). The CDR3 covers 13 residues. Germline loops: CDR1 SQVTM, CDR2 ANQGSEA. V was trimmed by 7 bases and J by 1 base, leaving 12 bases between them. The CDR3: CSASRLGTDTQYF. CDR3 nucleotides: TGCAGCGCTAGCCGTCTCGGCACAGATACGCAGTATTTT.

This clonotype has only a few counts. The chain has TRBV7-8 and TRBJ1-1; D is uncertain. This CDR3 has 13 residues. Between the trimmed V and J ends, which lost 3 bases and 3 bases, there was a span of 8 bases. Germline-derived CDR1 and CDR2 are SGHVS and FQNEAQ. The CDR3 is CASSFFADTEAFF. CDR3 coding DNA: TGTGCCAGCAGCTTTTTTGCTGACACTGAAGCTTTCTTT.

This clonotype was detected a few times. V is TRBV20-1 and J is TRBJ1-2; 8 bases line up with TRBD1. The CDR3 has 13 residues. Unmatched junction bases numbered 2, after V lost 5 bases and J lost 0 bases. CDR1 DFQATT and CDR2 SNEGSKA come from the germline V gene (reference sequence). The CDR3 sequence: CSAAGGANYGYTF. The CDR3 nucleotides read TGCAGTGCTGCAGGGGGCGCTAACTATGGCTACACCTTC.

This clonotype was detected ten times or more. The rearrangement uses TRBV4-2 and TRBJ1-1, with D possibly being TRBD1 (5 bases). Germline assignment: CDR1 LGHNA and CDR2 YNFKEQ. The CDR3 consists of 15 residues. V lost 0 bases and J 5 bases, leaving 13 bases between the germline ends. The CDR3 DNA follows: TGTGCCAGCAGCCAAGAGGCTGTAAAGGGGACTGAAGCTTTCTTT. This codes for CASSQEAVKGTEAFF.

This clonotype was recorded a few times. The chain is built from TRBV7-9 and TRBJ2-1; D is ambiguous. The CDR3 consists of 14 residues. Germline CDR1 reads SEHNR; CDR2 reads FQNEAQ (reference sequence). V dropped 5 bases and J dropped 5 bases, with 13 bases sitting between them. CDR3 sequence reads: CASSPPGRDNEQFF. In DNA, the CDR3 is TGTGCCAGCAGCCCTCCCGGAAGAGACAATGAGCAGTTCTTC.

This chain joins TRBV9 and TRBJ1-4; possible D gene TRBD1, 6 bases. Deletions cut 2 bases from V and 8 bases from J, with 16 bases between. The CDR3 runs 15 residues. CDR1 is SGDLS, CDR2 YYNGEE, per germline. The CDR3 sequence is CASSVSRGAEEKLFF. Here the CDR3 DNA reads TGTGCCAGCAGCGTGAGCCGGGGGGCTGAAGAAAAACTGTTTTTT.

This clonotype was seen only a few times. The V gene is TRBV29-1, the J gene TRBJ2-4, with D perhaps being TRBD1 or TRBD2 (5 bases each). The CDR3 sequence is 14 residues long. The V gene lost 5 bases and the J gene lost 5 bases, with 16 bases spanning the gap. In germline, CDR1 is SQVTM, CDR2 ANQGSEA. The CDR3 DNA reads as TGCAGCGTTAGGGGTTTGAGGGGAGAAAACATTCAGTACTTC. It encodes CSVRGLRGENIQYF.

This clonotype was detected many times. The V call is TRBV7-9, the J call TRBJ2-7; D gene uncertain. Between the trimmed V and J ends, which lost 2 bases and 2 bases, there was a span of 4 bases. The CDR3 runs 12 residues. CDR1 is SEHNR, CDR2 FQNEAQ, per germline (reference sequence). The CDR3 spells CASSLRPYEQYF. CDR3 bases: TGTGCCAGCAGCTTAAGGCCCTACGAGCAGTACTTC.

This clonotype was counted only a few times. The chain joins TRBV11-2 to TRBJ2-5; TRBD2 might be the D (5 bases). CDR1 SGHAT and CDR2 FQNNGV come from the germline V gene. V was cut by 5 bases and J by 2 bases, with 18 bases left in between. The CDR3 is 16 residues long. The CDR3 here is CASSQRSTIIQETQYF. The CDR3, as DNA: TGTGCCAGCAGCCAGCGGAGCACAATAATACAAGAGACCCAGTACTTC.

The chain employs TRBV6-6 and TRBJ2-5; 9 nucleotides match TRBD1. Germline CDR1 MNHNY, CDR2 SVGAGI (reference sequence). V lost 0 bases and J lost 5; bases outside the gene matches: 1. This CDR3 contains 14 residues. The CDR3 loop reads CASSYSTGGETQYF. DNA for the CDR3: TGTGCCAGCAGTTACTCGACAGGGGGGGAGACCCAGTACTTC.

This clonotype was counted at least ten times. CDR3 amino acids: CASSLRQGRGELFF. CDR3 nucleotide sequence: TGTGCCAGCAGTTTAAGGCAGGGACGCGGGGAGCTGTTTTTT. The chain couples TRBV12-3 or TRBV12-4 to TRBJ2-2; D possibly uses TRBD1 or TRBD2 (5 bases each). The CDR3 totals 14 residues. V was trimmed by 2 bases and J by 7 bases, leaving 11 bases between them.

For the CDR3, the DNA is TGTGCCAGCTCCCTTTCTGGGACAAATCAGCCCCAGCATTTT. Protein sequence: CASSLSGTNQPQHF. V and J are TRBV11-3 and TRBJ1-5; possible D gene TRBD1, 6 bases. The V end lost 8 bases, the J end lost 4 bases, and 15 bases lay between the germline ends. Germline-derived CDR1 and CDR2 are SGHNT and YENEEA. The CDR3 is 14 residues long.

This clonotype was detected a few times. CDR3 nucleotide sequence: TGTGCCACCAGCAGAGCCAGAAATGAAAAACTGTTTTTT. Translating it yields CATSRARNEKLFF. The V and J genes are TRBV15 and TRBJ1-4; D unresolved. Between the trimmed V and J ends, which lost 1 base and 5 bases, there was a span of 5 bases. The CDR3 has 13 residues. Per germline, CDR1 LNHNV and CDR2 YYDKDF (reference sequence).

This clonotype is labeled medium-sized (0.01 to 0.1%). CDR3 sequence (DNA): TGCAGTGCTAGAGCTTTGGGCCCAGGGGATGAGCAGTTCTTC. The encoded protein is CSARALGPGDEQFF. The gene calls are TRBV20-1 and TRBJ2-1, with a tentative D call TRBD1 (6 bases). V lost 1 base and J lost 8, with 15 bases in between. Germline assignment: CDR1 DFQATT and CDR2 SNEGSKA (reference sequence). The CDR3 spans 14 residues.

This clonotype was counted only a few times. The V call is TRBV4-1, the J call TRBJ2-1; D is unclear. Germline V gene lookup returns CDR1 MGHRA and CDR2 YSYEKL. Trimming took 1 base from V and 10 from J, leaving 14 bases between them. The CDR3 is 14 residues long. In DNA form, the CDR3 reads TGCGCCAGCAGCCAAGTTTCGCCGGGCGGCGAGCAGTTCTTC. Residues: CASSQVSPGGEQFF.

The V gene is TRBV12-3 or TRBV12-4, the J gene TRBJ2-3; D tentatively reads TRBD1 or TRBD2 (5 bases each). This CDR3 is built from 16 residues. Trimming pared 7 bases from V and 3 bases from J, leaving 20 bases between. The CDR3 is CASIPGPAIGTDTQYF. The CDR3, as DNA: TGTGCCAGCATCCCGGGACCGGCTATTGGGACAGATACGCAGTATTTT.

The chain uses TRBV9 and TRBJ2-2; D is perhaps TRBD2 (6 bases). This CDR3 comprises 16 residues. V shed 0 bases and J shed 3 bases, with 12 bases lying between them. Germline V CDR1 and CDR2: SGDLS, YYNGEE. The CDR3 nucleotides are TGTGCCAGCAGCGTAGATGCGGGGTGGTACACCGGGGAGCTGTTTTTT. Its protein is CASSVDAGWYTGELFF.

This clonotype came up many times. The chain links TRBV20-1 to TRBJ1-6; D is unresolved. The CDR3 extends over 15 amino acids. The V end was cut by 2 bases, the J end by 2 bases, with 10 bases between. CDR1 and CDR2 (germline): DFQATT, SNEGSKA (reference sequence). The CDR3 DNA reads as TGCAGTGCTAGAAAGGGTGAGGCCTATAATTCACCCCTCCACTTT. It translates to CSARKGEAYNSPLHF.

J is TRBJ2-1 and V is TRBV12-3 or TRBV12-4, with D possibly being TRBD1 or TRBD2 (5 bases each). CDR3 length: 15 amino acids. V lost 2 bases and J lost 7, with 15 bases in between. The CDR3 DNA sequence: TGTGCCAGCAGTTTATGGCGAGGGGCCCAGAATGAGCAGTTCTTC. As protein: CASSLWRGAQNEQFF.

This sequence joins TRBV12-3 or TRBV12-4 and TRBJ2-3; D not resolved. The CDR3 sequence is 13 residues long. With 8 bases removed from V and 1 base from J, the gap between germline ends came to 10 bases. CDR3 sequence (DNA): TGTGCCAGCGGCGTCGAGCGCACAGATACGCAGTATTTT. This translates into CASGVERTDTQYF.

This clonotype was seen many times. CDR3 residues: CASSLGNTGFDEQFF. The CDR3 bases are TGCGCCAGCAGCCTTGGAAACACAGGTTTCGATGAGCAGTTCTTC. The chain is built from TRBV5-1 and TRBJ2-1; tentative D call: TRBD1 (5 bases). The V end was cut by 4 bases, the J end by 8 bases, with 19 bases between. This CDR3 comprises 15 residues. Germline V gene sequence: CDR1 SGHRS, CDR2 YFSETQ.

This clonotype appeared a few times. The chain has TRBV12-3 or TRBV12-4 and TRBJ2-2, with D maybe TRBD2 (6 bases). The CDR3 consists of 15 residues. V dropped 10 bases and J dropped 0 bases, with 15 bases sitting between them. CDR3 coding DNA: TGTGCCATCCCCTCGGGGACTTCGAACACCGGGGAGCTGTTTTTT. Translation gives CAIPSGTSNTGELFF.

This chain connects TRBV6-1 to TRBJ2-5; no clear D gene. CDR3 length equals 14 residues. V shed 5 bases and J shed 0 bases, with 10 bases lying between them. Germline V gene lookup returns CDR1 MNHNS and CDR2 SASEGT. The CDR3 bases are TGTGCCAGCAGTTCCCAATGGTACCAAGAGACCCAGTACTTC. It encodes CASSSQWYQETQYF.

This clonotype was detected many times. The chain is built from TRBV9 and TRBJ2-1; perhaps TRBD1 as D (5 bases). CDR1 is SGDLS, CDR2 YYNGEE, per germline. V lost 0 bases and J lost 6, with 16 bases in between. The CDR3 contains 16 residues. The CDR3 is CASSVASGKVFNEQFF. As DNA, the CDR3 is TGTGCCAGCAGCGTAGCATCAGGGAAGGTATTCAATGAGCAGTTCTTC. Full variable domain (missing parts from reference TRBV9 and TRBJ2-1): DSGVTQTPKHLITATGQRVTLRCSPRSGDLSVYWYQQSLDQGLQFLIQYYNGEERAKGNILERFSAQQFPDLHSELNLSSLELGDSALYFCASSVASGKVFNEQFFGPGTRLTVL.

This chain uses TRBV5-1 with TRBJ1-2; 12 bases are a match to TRBD1. With V trimmed by 3 bases and J by 4 bases, 7 bases remained unmatched. There are 16 residues in the CDR3. The V gene's germline CDR1 is SGHRS and CDR2 YFSETQ. CDR3 sequence reads: CASSSRDRGQVYGYTF. CDR3 bases: TGCGCCAGCAGCTCCCGGGACAGGGGGCAGGTCTATGGCTACACCTTC.